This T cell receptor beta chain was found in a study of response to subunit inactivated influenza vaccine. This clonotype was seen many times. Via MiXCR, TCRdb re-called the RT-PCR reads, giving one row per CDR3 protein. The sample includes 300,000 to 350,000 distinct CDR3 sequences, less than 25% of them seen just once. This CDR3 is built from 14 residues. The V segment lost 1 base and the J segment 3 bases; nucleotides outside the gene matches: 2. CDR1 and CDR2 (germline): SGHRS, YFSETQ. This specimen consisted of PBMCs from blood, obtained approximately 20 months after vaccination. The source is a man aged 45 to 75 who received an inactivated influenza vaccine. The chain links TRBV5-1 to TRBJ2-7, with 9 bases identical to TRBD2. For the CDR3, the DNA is TGCGCCAGCAGCTTGTTTAGCGGGAGCTACGAGCAGTACTTC. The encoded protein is CASSLFSGSYEQYF.